One and the same sample provided the 28 T cell receptor beta chains below, sequenced in a study of shared clonotypes between healthy human individuals. Assay used: immunoSEQ multiplex PCR; TCRdb lists only in-frame clones, some missing. The sample has 600,000 to 750,000 clones; 72% are singletons. Sample: memory CD4+ T cells sorted from blood. Subset: CD45RA-negative fraction. Receptors originate from a woman aged 25 to 39 in good health.

The rearrangement uses TRBV18 and TRBJ2-1; 12 nucleotides align to TRBD2. V was clipped by 5 bases and J by 9 bases; unmatched bases: 11. The CDR3 contains 16 residues. Germline V gene sequence: CDR1 KGHSH, CDR2 LQKENI. The CDR3 nucleotides read TGTGCCAGCTCATATAATAGACTAGCGGGAGCCTCTGAGCAGTTCTTC. The encoded protein is CASSYNRLAGASEQFF.

This chain links TRBV29-1 with TRBJ2-1, with unresolved D. The germline V and J ends were trimmed by 6 bases and 7 bases, with 10 bases remaining between them. Germline V CDR1 and CDR2: SQVTM, ANQGSEA. The CDR3 spans 11 residues. The CDR3 is CSVAVVNEQFF. Here the CDR3 DNA reads TGCAGCGTCGCCGTTGTGAATGAGCAGTTCTTC.

In its sample, this clone was seen a few times. The chain joins TRBV5-8 to TRBJ1-4; D unclear. The V end was cut by 7 bases, the J end by 4 bases, with 11 bases between. The CDR3 is 13 amino acids. CDR1 and CDR2 (germline): SGHTS, YDEGEE. CDR3 region: CASVETYNEKLFF. CDR3 DNA: TGTGCCAGCGTGGAGACCTATAATGAAAAACTGTTTTTT.

This clone was seen once. The chain links TRBV6-5 to TRBJ1-5; 8 nucleotides agree with TRBD1. V lost 5 bases and J lost 5; bases outside the gene matches: 5. The CDR3 consists of 14 residues. Germline assignment: CDR1 MNHEY and CDR2 SVGAGI. DNA for the CDR3: TGTGCCAGCAGTGATGGACAGGGTGATCAGCCCCAGCATTTT. This codes for CASSDGQGDQPQHF.

This clone was seen more than once but under ten times. The rearrangement links TRBV18 to TRBJ2-7; 11 bases line up with TRBD1. CDR1 is KGHSH, CDR2 LQKENI, per germline. V shed 5 bases and J 0 bases; nucleotides not matched to a gene: 3. The CDR3 loop spans 15 amino acids. As DNA, the CDR3 is TGTGCCAGCTCATCCGGGACAGGGGGCTCCTACGAGCAGTACTTC. Translated, it gives CASSSGTGGSYEQYF. Supplemented by reference TRBV18 and TRBJ2-7, the full variable domain reads NAGVMQNPRHLVRRRGQEARLRCSPMKGHSHVYWYRQLPEEGLKFMVYLQKENIIDESGMPKERFSAEFPKEGPSILRIQQVVRGDSAAYFCASSSGTGGSYEQYFGPGTRLTVT.

This clone was seen only a few times. This rearrangement joins TRBV5-1 to TRBJ1-1; perhaps TRBD1 as D (5 bases). This CDR3 comprises 15 residues. The V end was cut by 0 bases, the J end by 6 bases, with 15 bases between. Germline lookup yields CDR1 SGHRS and CDR2 YFSETQ. CDR3 DNA: TGCGCCAGCAGCTTGGCTCCGGGGGTAACGTCTGAAGCTTTCTTT. Its translation is CASSLAPGVTSEAFF.

This clone has only a few counts. Other DNA variants within this sample encode the same CDR3. The rearrangement joins TRBV2 to TRBJ1-5, with D possibly being TRBD1 (5 bases). There are 13 residues in the CDR3. In germline, CDR1 is SNHLY, CDR2 FYNNEI. V lost 6 bases and J lost 0, with 6 bases in between. The CDR3 sequence: CASRTDSNQPQHF. CDR3 bases: TGTGCCAGCAGGACAGATAGCAATCAGCCCCAGCATTTT. The full variable domain, in which reference TRBV2 and TRBJ1-5 provide the parts outside the CDR3, is EPEVTQTPSHQVTQMGQEVILRCVPISNHLYFYWYRQILGQKVEFLVSFYNNEISEKSEIFDDQFSVERPDGSNFTLKIRSTKLEDSAMYFCASRTDSNQPQHFGDGTRLSIL.

This chain links TRBV11-2 with TRBJ2-2; TRBD1 agrees at 7 bases. CDR1 is SGHAT and CDR2 is FQNNGV in the germline V gene. Germline trimming cut 8 bases from V and 0 bases from J; bases unmatched to any gene: 6. CDR3 size: 15 residues. CDR3 nucleotide sequence: TGTGCCAGCTGCCTGACAGGGACGAACACCGGGGAGCTGTTTTTT. Amino acids: CASCLTGTNTGELFF.

V is TRBV18 and J is TRBJ2-7; TRBD1 is a possible D gene (5 bases). This CDR3 has 12 amino acids. Germline assignment: CDR1 KGHSH and CDR2 LQKENI. V lost 6 bases to trimming and J lost 4 bases, with 10 bases between them. Here the CDR3 reads CASSEAGYEQYF. CDR3 bases: TGTGCCAGCTCCGAAGCAGGGTACGAGCAGTACTTC.

The chain couples TRBV29-1 to TRBJ2-7; TRBD2 might be the D (6 bases). The CDR3 is 13 amino acids. V lost 4 bases to trimming and J lost 6 bases, with 16 bases between them. Germline V CDR1 and CDR2: SQVTM, ANQGSEA. DNA for the CDR3: TGCAGCGTTGCTGGGACGGGACTTCGCGAGCAGTACTTC. This translates into CSVAGTGLREQYF.

The rearrangement links TRBV15 to TRBJ1-1; weak D call: TRBD1 (5 bases). The CDR3 has 15 residues. Trimming removed 1 base at V and 2 bases at J, with 11 bases between. Germline CDR1 is LNHNV and CDR2 is YYDKDF (reference sequence). CDR3 coding DNA: TGTGCCACCAGCAGAGTACAGGCCCCAAACACTGAAGCTTTCTTT. It codes for CATSRVQAPNTEAFF.

This chain links TRBV6-5 with TRBJ2-5, with D possibly being TRBD1 (6 bases). Per germline, CDR1 MNHEY and CDR2 SVGAGI. V lost 5 bases and J lost 5, with 18 bases in between. This CDR3 region has 15 residues. The CDR3 loop is CASSASGQVVETQYF. In DNA form, the CDR3 reads TGTGCCAGCAGTGCCTCGGGACAAGTGGTGGAGACCCAGTACTTC.

This clone has only one observation. This sequence joins TRBV27 and TRBJ2-7; D is perhaps TRBD2 (6 bases). V was cut by 8 bases and J by 1 base, with 18 bases left in between. From germline, CDR1 is MNHEY and CDR2 SMNVEV (reference sequence). The CDR3 has 15 residues. CDR3 region: CASRPWDFQSYEQYF. The CDR3 DNA reads TGTGCCAGCCGCCCCTGGGACTTCCAATCCTACGAGCAGTACTTC.

This chain joins TRBV2 and TRBJ2-7, with TRBD1 matching over 9 bases. CDR1 is SNHLY and CDR2 is FYNNEI in the germline V gene. The ends lost 6 bases at V and 4 bases at J; junction bases unmatched: 7. The CDR3 spans 14 residues. The CDR3 DNA reads as TGTGCCAGCAGACCCGGGACAGGGCCTTACGAGCAGTACTTC. Protein: CASRPGTGPYEQYF.

This rearrangement joins TRBV28 to TRBJ1-1; D not resolved. The CDR3 consists of 15 residues. In germline, CDR1 is MDHEN, CDR2 SYDVKM. V was trimmed by 3 bases and J by 1 base, leaving 12 bases between them. CDR3 sequence (DNA): TGTGCCAGCAGTTTCCAGAGGTCCCCGAACACTGAAGCTTTCTTT. Translating it yields CASSFQRSPNTEAFF. The full variable domain, in which reference TRBV28 and TRBJ1-1 provide the parts outside the CDR3, is DVKVTQSSRYLVKRTGEKVFLECVQDMDHENMFWYRQDPGLGLRLIYFSYDVKMKEKGDIPEGYSVSREKKERFSLILESASTNQTSMYLCASSFQRSPNTEAFFGQGTRLTVV.

J is TRBJ2-3 and V is TRBV19, with D possibly matching TRBD2 (6 bases). Trimming pared 6 bases from V and 6 bases from J, leaving 10 bases between. CDR1 is LNHDA, CDR2 SQIVND, per germline (reference sequence). There are 12 residues in the CDR3. Here the CDR3 reads CASSGRADTQYF. The CDR3, as DNA: TGTGCCAGTAGCGGGAGAGCCGATACGCAGTATTTT. The whole variable domain, remainder taken from reference TRBV19 and TRBJ2-3, is DGGITQSPKYLFRKEGQNVTLSCEQNLNHDAMYWYRQDPGQGLRLIYYSQIVNDFQKGDIAEGYSVSREKKESFPLTVTSAQKNPTAFYLCASSGRADTQYFGPGTRLTVL.

The J gene is TRBJ2-7, the V gene TRBV28, with 7 bases identical to TRBD2. The germline V gene has CDR1 MDHEN and CDR2 SYDVKM. V shed 8 bases, J shed 3 bases, and the junction held 19 bases outside the gene matches. The CDR3 loop spans 17 amino acids. CDR3 DNA: TGTGCCAGCCGGCCGAGGGCGGGGGTTTATTCCAGCTACGAGCAGTACTTC. It codes for CASRPRAGVYSSYEQYF.

The chain carries TRBV7-2 and TRBJ1-3; TRBD1 matches at 7 bases. The CDR3 is 14 residues long. Losses at the gene ends were 5 bases for V and 4 bases for J; bases not matched to a gene: 5. CDR1 is SGHTA and CDR2 is FQGNSA in the germline V gene. The CDR3 loop reads CASSTGASGNTIYF. The CDR3 DNA follows: TGTGCCAGCAGCACAGGGGCTTCGGGAAACACCATATATTTT.

This clone has a handful of counts. The chain recombines TRBV7-8 with TRBJ2-7; tentatively, D is TRBD1 (6 bases). The germline gives CDR1 SGHVS, CDR2 FQNEAQ. The CDR3 extends over 13 amino acids. V dropped 5 bases and J dropped 1 base, with 9 bases sitting between them. For the CDR3, the DNA is TGTGCCAGCAGCCCCGACAGGTCCTACGAGCAGTACTTC. This sequence encodes CASSPDRSYEQYF.

This clone appeared a single time. CDR3 region: CASSTGTSDNSGANVLTF. As DNA, the CDR3 is TGCGCCAGCAGCACCGGGACTAGCGACAACTCTGGGGCCAACGTCCTGACTTTC. The gene calls are TRBV5-1 and TRBJ2-6; the match to TRBD2 covers 10 bases. V lost 4 bases to trimming and J lost 0 bases; unmatched junction nucleotides: 7. Per the germline V gene, CDR1 is SGHRS and CDR2 is YFSETQ. The CDR3 contains 18 residues. Supplemented by reference TRBV5-1 and TRBJ2-6, the full variable domain reads KAGVTQTPRYLIKTRGQQVTLSCSPISGHRSVSWYQQTPGQGLQFLFEYFSETQRNKGNFPGRFSGRQFSNSRSEMNVSTLELGDSALYLCASSTGTSDNSGANVLTFGAGSRLTVL.

The V and J genes are TRBV7-2 and TRBJ2-7; perhaps TRBD2 as D (5 bases). The CDR3 is made up of 14 amino acids. CDR1 and CDR2 from the germline V gene are SGHTA and FQGNSA. Trimming took off 7 bases at V and 0 bases at J, with 13 bases between the two ends. CDR3: CASTERTSSYEQYF. Written as DNA, the CDR3 is TGTGCCAGCACCGAGCGGACCTCCTCCTACGAGCAGTACTTC.

The gene calls are TRBV4-2 and TRBJ2-5; TRBD2 aligns across 7 bases. Per the germline V gene, CDR1 is LGHNA and CDR2 is YNFKEQ. V lost 4 bases and J lost 5; bases outside the gene matches: 10. There are 15 residues in the CDR3. For the CDR3, the DNA is TGTGCCAGCAGCCCGATGGGAGGGGCTGGGGAGACCCAGTACTTC. Its protein is CASSPMGGAGETQYF.

In its sample, this clone was seen once. This chain links TRBV5-1 with TRBJ2-5; D ambiguous. Germline V gives CDR1 SGHRS, CDR2 YFSETQ. This CDR3 contains 14 residues. V was trimmed by 3 bases and J by 3 bases, leaving 12 bases between them. The CDR3 bases are TGCGCCAGCAGCTCGACCGGAACAAAAGAGACCCAGTACTTC. This codes for CASSSTGTKETQYF.

This clone has only one observation. The V and J genes are TRBV5-1 and TRBJ1-4; D gene unclear. Trimming took 5 bases from V and 4 from J, leaving 9 bases between them. Germline lookup yields CDR1 SGHRS and CDR2 YFSETQ. CDR3 size: 13 residues. In DNA, the CDR3 is TGCGCCAGCAGAAGACGGTATAATGAAAAACTGTTTTTT. Protein: CASRRRYNEKLFF.

CDR3 in amino acids: CASSLDPGSINEQFF. The CDR3 coding sequence is TGCGCCAGCAGCTTGGATCCAGGGAGTATCAATGAGCAGTTCTTC. The chain carries TRBV5-1 and TRBJ2-1; D assignment may be TRBD1 or TRBD2 (5 bases each). CDR3 length equals 15 residues. CDR1 and CDR2 (germline): SGHRS, YFSETQ. V was trimmed by 0 bases and J by 6 bases, leaving 13 bases between them.

The chain employs TRBV25-1 and TRBJ2-2; D uncertain. Trimming shortened V by 3 bases and J by 2 bases, and 16 bases separated the two germline ends. The V gene's germline CDR1 is MGHDK and CDR2 SYGVNS. CDR3 size: 17 residues. CDR3 sequence (DNA): TGTGCCAGCAGTGAGTCCGGGCTATCAGAAAACACCGGGGAGCTGTTTTTT. Translation gives CASSESGLSENTGELFF.

The CDR3 sequence is CASSLDGPHSGNTIYF. CDR3 sequence (DNA): TGTGCCAGCAGCTTAGATGGGCCACACTCTGGAAACACCATATATTTT. The V gene is TRBV11-2, the J gene TRBJ1-3; unclear D gene. The germline CDR1 and CDR2 sequences are SGHAT and FQNNGV. The CDR3 extends over 16 amino acids. Trimming removed 0 bases at V and 0 bases at J, with 9 bases between.

V is TRBV28 and J is TRBJ1-2; D is unclear. Between the trimmed V and J ends, which lost 5 bases and 7 bases, there was a span of 8 bases. Germline V lookup: CDR1 MDHEN, CDR2 SYDVKM. The CDR3 totals 11 residues. CDR3 protein: CASSHIFGYTF. As DNA, the CDR3 is TGTGCCAGCAGTCACATATTTGGCTACACCTTC.